A single sample gave rise to the 11 T cell receptor beta chains below, sequenced in a study of vaccination and CD4 T cells after COVID-19. The treatment is: approximately 9-day PBMC culture with coronavirus spike peptide pools or control peptides (ViraFEST assay). Before the COVID-19 pandemic (2011-2018), CD4+ T cells were obtained from the unexposed donor. No cognate antigen is known for these TCRs. Sequence data for DNA of cultured CD4+ T cells were generated by the Oncomine TCR Beta short-read assay. Researchers extracted genomic DNA from CD4+ T cells that had been cultured. TCRdb called the PCR reads again in MiXCR, with one record for every CDR3 protein. The sample includes approximately 9,500 distinct CDR3 sequences, under 40% of them seen just once. The sequencing input was CD4+ T cells from blood, cultured in vitro. Receptors originate from a human donor in good health.

The chain couples TRBV6-5 to TRBJ2-7; 11 bases map to TRBD1. This CDR3 has 13 amino acids. The V gene's germline CDR1 is MNHEY and CDR2 SVGAGI. The trim removed 4 bases at V and 6 bases at J, leaving 2 bases unmatched. The CDR3 DNA reads as TGTGCCAGCAGTTCGGGACAGGGGGGCGAGCAGTACTTC. Translated: CASSSGQGGEQYF.

This clonotype occurred a few times. The chain employs TRBV28 and TRBJ1-1; 8 bases map to TRBD1. Germline loops: CDR1 MDHEN, CDR2 SYDVKM. V lost 7 bases to trimming and J lost 1 base; unmatched junction nucleotides: 11. This CDR3 is built from 16 residues. The CDR3 here is CASTVADRGSNTEAFF. The CDR3 bases are TGTGCCAGCACTGTGGCCGACAGGGGCTCGAACACTGAAGCTTTCTTT.

The genes are TRBV5-1 and TRBJ2-5; TRBD1 or TRBD2 may be the D gene (5 bases each). The CDR3 extends over 13 amino acids. Per germline, CDR1 SGHRS and CDR2 YFSETQ. Trimming cost V 0 bases and J 5 bases, with 8 bases left between them. CDR3 loop: CASSLAGAETQYF. The CDR3 nucleotides read TGCGCCAGCAGCTTGGCCGGGGCTGAGACCCAGTACTTC.

The count of this clonotype is one. The chain couples TRBV12-3 or TRBV12-4 to TRBJ2-7; TRBD1 might be the D (5 bases). The CDR3 has 16 amino acids. Trimming pared 6 bases from V and 7 bases from J, leaving 25 bases between. This chain's CDR3 is CASRTDIQAPSGEQYF. CDR3 nucleotide sequence: TGTGCCAGCAGGACGGACATCCAGGCTCCGTCTGGAGAGCAGTACTTC.

The chain recombines TRBV7-2 with TRBJ1-2, with 7 nucleotides matching TRBD1. With 2 bases clipped from V and 4 bases from J, the junction kept 1 base outside the gene matches. This CDR3 region has 13 residues. Germline values: CDR1 SGHTA, CDR2 FQGNSA. The CDR3 DNA follows: TGTGCCAGCAGCTTAAGGGGGCCCTATGGCTACACCTTC. It translates to CASSLRGPYGYTF.

This clonotype showed up just a few times. This sequence joins TRBV20-1 and TRBJ2-7, with D tentatively TRBD2 (6 bases). The CDR3 is 11 residues long. CDR1 and CDR2 from the germline V gene are DFQATT and SNEGSKA (reference sequence). The ends were cut back, 6 bases at V and 3 bases at J, with 9 bases in the middle. The chain's CDR3 is CSARELYEQYF. CDR3 nucleotide sequence: TGCAGTGCGCGGGAACTCTACGAGCAGTACTTC.

This clonotype turned up a few times. The V gene is TRBV19, the J gene TRBJ1-1; D possibly corresponds to TRBD1 (5 bases). From germline, CDR1 is LNHDA and CDR2 SQIVND (reference sequence). The CDR3 sequence is 12 residues long. V gave up 7 bases and J gave up 7 bases, with 13 bases separating them. The CDR3 spells CASIKGQNEAFF. In DNA form, the CDR3 reads TGTGCCAGTATTAAAGGACAAAATGAAGCTTTCTTT.

This clonotype turned up a few times. This chain links TRBV14 with TRBJ1-6, with D tentatively TRBD1 (6 bases). Between the trimmed V and J ends, which lost 0 bases and 8 bases, there was a span of 11 bases. CDR3 length: 15 residues. Germline V CDR1 and CDR2: SGHDN, FVKESK. CDR3 sequence reads: CASSQDPQGYSPLHF. DNA of the CDR3: TGTGCCAGCAGCCAAGATCCACAGGGATATTCACCCCTCCACTTT.

The chain links TRBV18 to TRBJ1-1; 10 bases fit TRBD1. The trim removed 5 bases at V and 2 bases at J, leaving 2 bases unmatched. This CDR3 comprises 14 residues. Germline-derived CDR1 and CDR2 are KGHSH and LQKENI. CDR3 sequence reads: CASSGDRGNTEAFF. CDR3 nucleotide sequence: TGTGCCAGCTCAGGGGACAGGGGAAACACTGAAGCTTTCTTT.

The chain is built from TRBV29-1 and TRBJ1-2; D is possibly TRBD1 (6 bases). The CDR3 has 13 amino acids. Germline-derived CDR1 and CDR2 are SQVTM and ANQGSEA. Trimming removed 7 bases at V and 4 bases at J, with 16 bases between. The DNA of the CDR3 is TGCAGCGCTGAGCAGGGGCGCGGCTATGGCTACACCTTC. Translation: CSAEQGRGYGYTF.

The chain has TRBV2 and TRBJ2-5; TRBD1 is a possible D gene (6 bases). Germline loops: CDR1 SNHLY, CDR2 FYNNEI. The CDR3 is 13 residues long. V lost 5 bases, J lost 4 bases, and 11 bases lay in between. CDR3 amino acids: CASSTGTGETQYF. The CDR3 nucleotides read TGTGCCAGCAGTACAGGGACCGGAGAGACCCAGTACTTC.